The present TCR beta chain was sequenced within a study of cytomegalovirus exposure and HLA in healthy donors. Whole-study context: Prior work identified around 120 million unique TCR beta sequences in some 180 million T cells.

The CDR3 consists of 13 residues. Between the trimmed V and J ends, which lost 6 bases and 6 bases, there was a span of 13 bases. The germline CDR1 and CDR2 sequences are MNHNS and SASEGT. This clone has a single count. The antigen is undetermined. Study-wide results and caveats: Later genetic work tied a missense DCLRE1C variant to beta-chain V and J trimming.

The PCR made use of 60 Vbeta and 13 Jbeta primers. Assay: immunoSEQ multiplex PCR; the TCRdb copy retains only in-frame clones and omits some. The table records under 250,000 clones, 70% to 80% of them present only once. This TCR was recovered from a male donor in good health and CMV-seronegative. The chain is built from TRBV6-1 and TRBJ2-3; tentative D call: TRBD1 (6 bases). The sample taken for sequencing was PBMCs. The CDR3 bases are TGTGCCAGCAGGATCTCAGGGGTGGATACGCAGTATTTT. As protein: CASRISGVDTQYF.